This TCR beta chain was found in a study of CD8 T cells in Susac syndrome (dated by TCRdb to about 2019). The study in broad terms: The study used repertoire sequencing to test whether antigen drove CD8+ T cell activation and differentiation in Susac syndrome. The clonality of the CD8+ T cell repertoire was compared across 12 healthy donors, roughly 14 Susac syndrome patients and 15 multiple sclerosis patients. Study-wide conclusions, independent of this receptor: The TCR sequencing and HLA analysis was acknowledged to have included a relatively small number of individuals.

About this clonotype itself: Which antigen it targets is not known. Base qualities are missing; no much larger clone stands one base away.

Peripheral blood CD8+ and CD4+ T cells from healthy donors, Susac syndrome patients and multiple sclerosis patients were profiled by high-throughput TCR beta sequencing. Healthy donors were age- and sex-matched controls. Bulk CD8+ and CD4+ T cells were purified by magnetic negative isolation, whereas CD8+ TEMRA cells were enriched by FACS. Blood was collected in EDTA tubes and processed within 24 hours, with PBMCs isolated through density gradient centrifugation. PBMCs intended for TCR sequencing were cryopreserved in liquid nitrogen and thawed later in a water bath at 37 degrees C. The sorted or isolated CD4+, CD8+ and CD8+ TEMRA cells reached a purity of at least 90%. Based on the germline V gene, the CDR1 and CDR2 sequences are MDHEN and SYDVKM. Between the V and J ends, shortened by 5 bases and 2 bases respectively, the junction contains 21 bases. The CDR3 spans 17 residues, from the cysteine through the phenylalanine. Only the CDR3 portion is preserved as DNA: 51 bases, with reading frame beginning at the first base.

RNA was extracted using the RNeasy kit, and roughly 0.5 to 1 ug of the RNA was reverse transcribed with random hexamers. TCR beta CDR3 regions were amplified with the immunoSEQ multiplex PCR assay covering 54 Vbeta and 13 Jbeta segments. PCR amplification bias was corrected using a synthetic template baseline for primer optimization and computational correction. Concerning the study's data processing: Reads were annotated to V, D and J genes per IMGT and analyzed with immunoSEQ Analyzer, keeping only productive sequences. Clonality was calculated as one minus the Shannon entropy normalized by log2 of the number of productive unique sequences. For each patient and control, public and private clones were evaluated among the 100 most prevalent clones. A clone was defined as Susac-specific if it was absent from the healthy and MS cohorts, from over 1,000 published viral clones and from other ImmuneACCESS disease sequences. TCRdb cleaned the public reads at Q25 with fastp, built clones with MiXCR and kept in-frame beta chains. Entries are consolidated by CDR3 protein sequence, retaining the most common genes and DNA. What appears here as the V and J calls and clone size reflects TCRdb's work, not the paper's. This sample gives fewer than 70,000 distinct CDR3 sequences in total; around 93% of them show up just once. About 0.25% of the sample is taken by the ten largest.

Sequences were obtained from CD8+ T cells from PBMCs. Rearrangement joined TRBV28 to TRBJ2-5; tentative D gene TRBD2, with 5 bases matching. The receptor was derived from a human donor in good health. Read as DNA, the sequence is TGTGCCAGCAGTAAACTAGACACCCCCGGACCTCAAGAGACCCAGTACTTC. Translated, it gives CASSKLDTPGPQETQYF.